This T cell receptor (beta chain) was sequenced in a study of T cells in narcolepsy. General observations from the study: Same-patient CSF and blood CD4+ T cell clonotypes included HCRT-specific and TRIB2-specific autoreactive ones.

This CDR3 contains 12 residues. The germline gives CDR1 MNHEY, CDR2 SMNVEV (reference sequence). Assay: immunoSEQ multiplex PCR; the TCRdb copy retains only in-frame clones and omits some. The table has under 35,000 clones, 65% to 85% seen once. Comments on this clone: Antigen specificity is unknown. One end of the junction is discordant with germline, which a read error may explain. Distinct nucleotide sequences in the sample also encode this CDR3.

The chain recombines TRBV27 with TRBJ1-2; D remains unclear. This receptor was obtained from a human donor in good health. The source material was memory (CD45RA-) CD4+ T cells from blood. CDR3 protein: CASSLAGYGYTF. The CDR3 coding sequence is TGCGCCAGCAGTTTGGCCGGATATGGCTACACCTTC.